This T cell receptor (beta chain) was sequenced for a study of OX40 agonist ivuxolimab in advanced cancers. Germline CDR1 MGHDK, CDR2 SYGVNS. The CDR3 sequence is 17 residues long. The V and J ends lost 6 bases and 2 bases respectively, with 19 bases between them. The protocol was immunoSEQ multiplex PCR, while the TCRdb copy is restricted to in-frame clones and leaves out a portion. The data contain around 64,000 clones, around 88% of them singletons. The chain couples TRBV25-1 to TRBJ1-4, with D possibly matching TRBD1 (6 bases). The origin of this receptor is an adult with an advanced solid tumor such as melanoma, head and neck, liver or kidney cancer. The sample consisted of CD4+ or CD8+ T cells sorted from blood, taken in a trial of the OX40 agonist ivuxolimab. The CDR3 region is CASSPRPGGRTNEKLFF. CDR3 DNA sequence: TGTGCCAGCAGCCCCCGTCCCGGGGGCCGGACTAATGAAAAACTGTTTTTT.